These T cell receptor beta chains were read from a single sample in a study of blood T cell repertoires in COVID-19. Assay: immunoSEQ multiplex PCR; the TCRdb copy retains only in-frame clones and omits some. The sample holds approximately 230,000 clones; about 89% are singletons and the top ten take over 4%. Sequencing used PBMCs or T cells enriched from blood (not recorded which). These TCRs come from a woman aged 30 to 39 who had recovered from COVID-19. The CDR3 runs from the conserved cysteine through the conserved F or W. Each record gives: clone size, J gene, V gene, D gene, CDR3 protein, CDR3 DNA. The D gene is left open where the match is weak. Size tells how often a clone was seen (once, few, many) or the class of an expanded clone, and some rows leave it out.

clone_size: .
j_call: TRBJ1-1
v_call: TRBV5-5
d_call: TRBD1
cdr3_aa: CASSPGTDSKVDATEAFF
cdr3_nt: TGTGCCAGCAGCCCTGGGACAGACTCCAAAGTAGACGCCACTGAAGCTTTCTTT

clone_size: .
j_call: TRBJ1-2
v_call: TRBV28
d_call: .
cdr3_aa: CASSLGRLFYGYTF
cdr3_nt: TGTGCCAGCAGTTTAGGCAGGCTGTTCTATGGCTACACCTTC

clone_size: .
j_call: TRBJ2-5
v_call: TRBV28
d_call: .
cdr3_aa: CASQTGKETQYF
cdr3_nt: TGTGCCAGTCAAACAGGGAAAGAGACCCAGTACTTC

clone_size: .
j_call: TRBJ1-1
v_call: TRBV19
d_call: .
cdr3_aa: CASSTTGWGTEAFF
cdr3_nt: TGTGCCAGTAGTACCACAGGGTGGGGGACTGAAGCTTTCTTT

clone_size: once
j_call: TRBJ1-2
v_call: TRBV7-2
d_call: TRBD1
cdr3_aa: CASSRGQGAFNYGYTF
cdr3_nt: TGTGCCAGCAGCCGGGGACAGGGGGCGTTTAACTATGGCTACACCTTC

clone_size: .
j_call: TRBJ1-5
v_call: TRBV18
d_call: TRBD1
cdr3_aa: CASSPQGADNQPQHF
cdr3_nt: TGTGCCAGCTCACCTCAGGGGGCTGACAATCAGCCCCAGCATTTT

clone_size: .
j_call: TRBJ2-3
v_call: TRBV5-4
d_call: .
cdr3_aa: CASSTDGRHNTQYF
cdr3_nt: TGTGCCAGCAGCACCGACGGCAGGCACAATACGCAGTATTTT

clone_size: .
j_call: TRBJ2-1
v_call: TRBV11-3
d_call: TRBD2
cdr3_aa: CASSSLAGGSYNEQFF
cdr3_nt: TGTGCCAGCAGCTCCCTAGCGGGAGGGAGCTACAATGAGCAGTTCTTC

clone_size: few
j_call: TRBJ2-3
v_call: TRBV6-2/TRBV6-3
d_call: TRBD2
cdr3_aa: CASSFTSGLSTQYF
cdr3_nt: TGTGCCAGCAGTTTCACTAGCGGCTTAAGTACGCAGTATTTT

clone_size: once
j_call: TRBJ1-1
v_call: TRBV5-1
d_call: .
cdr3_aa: CASSLEWRKTEAFF
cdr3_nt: TGCGCCAGCAGCTTGGAGTGGAGAAAGACTGAAGCTTTCTTT

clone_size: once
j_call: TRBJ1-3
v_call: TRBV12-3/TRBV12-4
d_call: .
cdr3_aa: CASSLTAENTIYF
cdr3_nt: TGTGCCAGCAGTCTGACTGCGGAAAACACCATATATTTT

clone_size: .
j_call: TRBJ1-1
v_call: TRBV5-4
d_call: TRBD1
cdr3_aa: CASSSWDRRDTEAFF
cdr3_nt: TGTGCCAGCAGCTCCTGGGACAGGCGCGACACTGAAGCTTTCTTT

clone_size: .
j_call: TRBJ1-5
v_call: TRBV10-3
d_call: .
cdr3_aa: CAIGPANSNQPQHF
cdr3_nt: TGTGCCATCGGGCCAGCCAATTCCAATCAGCCCCAGCATTTT

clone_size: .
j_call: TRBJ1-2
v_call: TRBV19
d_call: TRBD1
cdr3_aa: CASKTGGPNGYTF
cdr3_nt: TGTGCCAGTAAGACAGGGGGCCCAAATGGCTACACCTTC

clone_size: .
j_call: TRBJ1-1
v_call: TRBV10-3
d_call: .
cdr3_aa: CAIIPGPNTEAFF
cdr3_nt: TGTGCCATCATCCCAGGGCCGAACACTGAAGCTTTCTTT

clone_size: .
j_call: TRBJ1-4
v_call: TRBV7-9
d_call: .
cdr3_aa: CASSLQGLLFF
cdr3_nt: TGTGCCAGCAGCTTGCAGGGCTTGCTGTTTTTT

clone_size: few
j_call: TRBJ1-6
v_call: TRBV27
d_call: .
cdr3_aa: CASSLTHRAINSPLHF
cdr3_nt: TGTGCCAGCAGTTTGACGCACAGGGCGATTAATTCACCCCTCCACTTT

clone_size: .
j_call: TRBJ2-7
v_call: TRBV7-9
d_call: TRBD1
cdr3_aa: CASSPRDRIYEQYF
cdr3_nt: TGTGCCAGCAGCCCCAGGGACAGAATCTACGAGCAGTACTTC

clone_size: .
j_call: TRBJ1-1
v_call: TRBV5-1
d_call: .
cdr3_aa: CASSFLGGMEAEAFF
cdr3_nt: TGCGCCAGCAGCTTTTTAGGGGGTATGGAGGCTGAAGCTTTCTTT

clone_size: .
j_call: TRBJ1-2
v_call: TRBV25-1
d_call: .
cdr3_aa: CASSEFGHGYTF
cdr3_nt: TGTGCCAGCAGTGAATTCGGTCATGGCTACACCTTC

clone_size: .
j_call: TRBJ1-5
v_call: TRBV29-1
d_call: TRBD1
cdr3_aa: CSVGTASNQPQHF
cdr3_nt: TGCAGCGTGGGGACAGCCAGCAATCAGCCCCAGCATTTT

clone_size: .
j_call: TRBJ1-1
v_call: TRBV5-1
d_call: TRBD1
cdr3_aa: CASSLGQGEMAEAFF
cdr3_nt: TGCGCCAGCAGCTTGGGACAGGGAGAGATGGCTGAAGCTTTCTTT

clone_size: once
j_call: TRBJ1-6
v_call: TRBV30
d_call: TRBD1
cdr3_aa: CAWSPRDRYNSPLHF
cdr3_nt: TGTGCCTGGAGTCCCAGGGACAGATATAATTCACCCCTCCACTTT

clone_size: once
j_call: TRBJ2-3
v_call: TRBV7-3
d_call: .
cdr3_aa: CASSSDFTDTQYF
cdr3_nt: TGTGCCAGCAGCTCGGACTTTACAGATACGCAGTATTTT

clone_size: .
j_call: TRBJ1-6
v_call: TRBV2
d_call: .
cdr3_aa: CASSADSTPLHF
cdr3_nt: TGTGCCAGCAGTGCGGACAGTACGCCCCTCCACTTT

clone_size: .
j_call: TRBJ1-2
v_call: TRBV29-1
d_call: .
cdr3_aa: CSVEGGGLLNYGYTF
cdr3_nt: TGCAGCGTTGAAGGCGGGGGCCTACTTAACTATGGCTACACCTTC

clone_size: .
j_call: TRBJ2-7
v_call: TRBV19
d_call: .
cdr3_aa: CASSIKIRADPYEQYF
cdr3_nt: TGTGCCAGTAGTATAAAAATCCGTGCGGATCCCTACGAGCAGTACTTC

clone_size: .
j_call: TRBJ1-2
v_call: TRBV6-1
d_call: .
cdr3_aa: CASIPQRGAYGYTF
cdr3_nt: TGTGCCAGCATCCCCCAGCGGGGCGCGTATGGCTACACCTTC

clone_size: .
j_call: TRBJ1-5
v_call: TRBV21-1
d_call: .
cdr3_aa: CASSKAPPGYSNQPQHF
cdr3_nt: TGTGCCAGCAGCAAAGCGCCCCCGGGATATAGCAATCAGCCCCAGCATTTT

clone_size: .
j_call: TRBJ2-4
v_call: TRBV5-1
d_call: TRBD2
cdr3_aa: CASRRLAVAKNIQYF
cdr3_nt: TGCGCCAGCAGAAGACTAGCGGTAGCCAAAAACATTCAGTACTTC

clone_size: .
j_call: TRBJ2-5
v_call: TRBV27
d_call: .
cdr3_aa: CASRSDRRLGTETQYF
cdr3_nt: TGTGCCAGCAGGAGTGATCGTAGGCTAGGTACGGAGACCCAGTACTTC

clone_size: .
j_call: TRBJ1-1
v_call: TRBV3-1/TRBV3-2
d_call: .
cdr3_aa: CASSQVLGFIHVGTEAFF
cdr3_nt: TGTGCCAGCAGCCAAGTACTAGGGTTTATTCACGTAGGGACTGAAGCTTTCTTT

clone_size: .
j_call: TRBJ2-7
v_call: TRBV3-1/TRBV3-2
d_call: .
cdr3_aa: CASSPSSYEQYF
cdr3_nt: TGTGCCAGCAGCCCCAGTTCCTACGAGCAGTACTTC

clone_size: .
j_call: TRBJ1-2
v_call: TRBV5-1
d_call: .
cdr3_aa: CASSLARGYGYTF
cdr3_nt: TGCGCCAGCAGCTTGGCCCGGGGCTATGGCTACACCTTC

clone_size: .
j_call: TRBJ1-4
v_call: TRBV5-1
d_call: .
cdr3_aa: CASSPHRDSNEKLFF
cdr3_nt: TGCGCCAGCAGCCCGCACCGGGATTCTAATGAAAAACTGTTTTTT

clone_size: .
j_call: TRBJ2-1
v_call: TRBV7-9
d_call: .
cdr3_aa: CASSLDGSLEQFF
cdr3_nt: TGTGCCAGCAGCTTAGATGGTTCCCTAGAGCAGTTCTTC

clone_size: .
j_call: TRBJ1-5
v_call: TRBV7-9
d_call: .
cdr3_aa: CASSLAGTVNQPQHF
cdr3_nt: TGTGCCAGCAGCTTAGCGGGGACTGTTAATCAGCCCCAGCATTTT

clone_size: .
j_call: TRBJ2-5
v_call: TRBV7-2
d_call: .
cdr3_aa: CASSPMRETQYF
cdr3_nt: TGTGCCAGCAGCCCGATGAGAGAGACCCAGTACTTC

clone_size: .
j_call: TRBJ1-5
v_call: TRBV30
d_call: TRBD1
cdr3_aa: CAWSVGQGISNQPQHF
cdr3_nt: TGTGCCTGGAGTGTAGGACAGGGGATTAGCAATCAGCCCCAGCATTTT

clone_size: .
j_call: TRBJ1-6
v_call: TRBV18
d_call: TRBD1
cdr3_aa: CASSSSIPGQGNSPLHF
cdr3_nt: TGTGCCAGCTCGTCGAGCATCCCGGGACAGGGAAATTCACCCCTCCACTTT

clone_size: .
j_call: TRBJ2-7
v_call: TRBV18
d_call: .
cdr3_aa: CASSPETAYEQYF
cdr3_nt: TGTGCCAGCTCACCCGAGACAGCCTACGAGCAGTACTTC